One sample yielded the 18 T cell receptor beta chains listed below, sequenced in a study of T cells in placental villitis. Amplification of TCR-beta CDR3 regions from genomic DNA was performed with the immunoSEQ v4 bias-controlled multiplex PCR assay, which was run blinded to group allocation. TCRdb limited this immuneACCESS table to in-frame rearrangements with V and J called. A share of clones is missing; checked studies link under half to unresolved V genes, and the rest is unexplained. Across this sample there are more than 3,000 clones, with nearly 80% seen only once. Approximately 20% of the sample lies in the top ten. The specimen was placental tissue containing maternal and fetal cells. These receptors were obtained from a human patient with infectious villitis; the placental T cells may come from both mother and fetus.

The J gene is TRBJ1-1, the V gene TRBV29-1; 9 bases line up with TRBD1. Germline assignment: CDR1 SQVTM and CDR2 ANQGSEA. V shed 0 bases, J shed 11 bases, and the junction held 7 bases outside the gene matches. This CDR3 region has 13 residues. Written as DNA, the CDR3 is TGCAGCGTTGAAGACCTAGGGACAGGGAGGGCTTTCTTT. Its translation is CSVEDLGTGRAFF.

This chain uses TRBV30 with TRBJ1-6, with D possibly TRBD1 on 6 matching bases. Trimming removed 3 bases at V and 5 bases at J, with 8 bases between. This CDR3 comprises 13 residues. Germline CDR1 reads GTSNPN; CDR2 reads SVGIG (reference sequence). CDR3 loop: CAWRDSNNSPLHF. CDR3 DNA sequence: TGTGCCTGGAGGGACAGCAATAATTCACCCCTCCACTTT.

The CDR3 region has the DNA TGTGCCAGCGCCGTAGACAGGGGGCTCAATCAGCCCCAGCATTTT. It translates to CASAVDRGLNQPQHF. J is TRBJ1-5 and V is TRBV6-5; TRBD1 matches at 10 bases. There are 15 residues in the CDR3. Losses at the gene ends were 8 bases for V and 3 bases for J; bases not matched to a gene: 7. Germline assignment: CDR1 MNHEY and CDR2 SVGAGI.

This clone was seen once. CDR3 in amino acids: CASSGLNEQFF. DNA of the CDR3: TGTGCCAGTTCGGGTCTTAATGAGCAGTTCTTC. The chain couples TRBV19 to TRBJ2-1; D ambiguous. Germline V gene sequence: CDR1 LNHDA, CDR2 SQIVND (reference sequence). CDR3 length: 11 residues. Trimming took 8 bases from V and 7 from J, leaving 9 bases between them.

This chain links TRBV19 with TRBJ1-5, with D hard to call. Deletions cut 1 base from V and 4 bases from J, with 11 bases between. This CDR3 region has 15 residues. Germline-derived CDR1 and CDR2 are LNHDA and SQIVND (reference sequence). The CDR3 here is CASSIGAGSNQPQHF. The DNA for the CDR3 is TGTGCCAGTAGTATAGGGGCAGGTTCGAATCAGCCCCAGCATTTT.

The genes are TRBV27 and TRBJ2-1; D gene uncertain. This CDR3 has 15 amino acids. Germline CDR1 and CDR2: MNHEY and SMNVEV (reference sequence). V dropped 5 bases and J dropped 0 bases, with 11 bases sitting between them. The CDR3 loop is CASSRWYDSYNEQFF. The CDR3 bases are TGTGCCAGCAGTCGGTGGTACGACTCCTACAATGAGCAGTTCTTC.

The genes are TRBV5-6 and TRBJ2-7, with 9 bases matching TRBD1. The CDR3 runs 18 residues. The V segment lost 2 bases and the J segment 4 bases; nucleotides outside the gene matches: 16. Germline V CDR1 and CDR2: SGHDT, YYEEEE. In nucleotides, the CDR3 is TGTGCCAGCAGCTTAATCCCGGGACAGGGAACTGGTGGGTACGAGCAGTACTTC. Translating it yields CASSLIPGQGTGGYEQYF. Full variable domain (outside the CDR3, taken from reference TRBV5-6 and TRBJ2-7): DAGVTQSPTHLIKTRGQQVTLRCSPKSGHDTVSWYQQALGQGPQFIFQYYEEEERQRGNFPDRFSGHQFPNYSSELNVNALLLGDSALYLCASSLIPGQGTGGYEQYFGPGTRLTVT.

The chain carries TRBV3-1 (or the pseudogene TRBV3-2) and TRBJ2-5; TRBD2 might be the D (6 bases). Germline V gene lookup returns CDR1 LGHDT and CDR2 YNNKEL (reference sequence). The CDR3 is made up of 14 amino acids. V dropped 4 bases and J dropped 5 bases, with 14 bases sitting between them. The CDR3 region has the DNA TGTGCCAGCAGCCGGGGGACTCGTGAGGAGACCCAGTACTTC. This translates into CASSRGTREETQYF.

The chain combines TRBV9 with TRBJ1-2; D uncertain. The CDR3 runs 13 residues. V was shortened by 0 bases and J by 3 bases, with 6 bases between the two germline ends. The V gene's germline CDR1 is SGDLS and CDR2 YYNGEE. The CDR3 sequence is CASSVGQDYGYTF. CDR3 sequence (DNA): TGTGCCAGCAGCGTAGGGCAGGACTATGGCTACACCTTC.

The chain employs TRBV7-3 and TRBJ2-3; unclear D gene. This CDR3 is 15 amino acids long. Germline V gene lookup returns CDR1 SGHTA and CDR2 FQGTGA. V was cut by 2 bases and J by 0 bases, with 9 bases left in between. The CDR3 loop is CASSLGVGSTDTQYF. CDR3 nucleotides: TGTGCCAGCAGCTTAGGGGTGGGGAGCACAGATACGCAGTATTTT. The full variable domain, with the rest looked up from reference TRBV7-3 and TRBJ2-3, is GAGVSQTPSNKVTEKGKYVELRCDPISGHTALYWYRQSLGQGPEFLIYFQGTGAADDSGLPNDRFFAVRPEGSVSTLKIQRTERGDSAVYLCASSLGVGSTDTQYFGPGTRLTVL.

The V gene is TRBV25-1, the J gene TRBJ2-5; D uncertain. Germline V gives CDR1 MGHDK, CDR2 SYGVNS. The CDR3 covers 15 residues. Trimming pared 9 bases from V and 5 bases from J, leaving 22 bases between. The CDR3 spells CARDPRVGMRETQYF. The CDR3 nucleotides are TGTGCCAGGGACCCACGGGTAGGGATGAGGGAGACCCAGTACTTC.

J is TRBJ2-7 and V is TRBV20-1; no definite D call. Germline CDR1 reads DFQATT; CDR2 reads SNEGSKA (reference sequence). There are 11 residues in the CDR3. V lost 1 base and J 4 bases, leaving 5 bases between the germline ends. CDR3 loop: CSARVSYEQYF. Here the CDR3 DNA reads TGCAGTGCTAGAGTGTCGTACGAGCAGTACTTC.

The chain uses TRBV6-4 and TRBJ2-3; 7 bases are a match to TRBD2. CDR3 length equals 15 residues. Unmatched junction bases numbered 4, after V lost 3 bases and J lost 1 base. Germline V gene lookup returns CDR1 MRHNA and CDR2 SNTAGT. In DNA form, the CDR3 reads TGTGCCAGCAGTGATAGGCTAGCGGGCACAGATACGCAGTATTTT. Protein product: CASSDRLAGTDTQYF.

This chain connects TRBV2 to TRBJ2-3; D is perhaps TRBD2 (6 bases). Trimming removed 8 bases from V and 6 bases from J, with 18 bases in between. Looked up from germline, CDR1 is SNHLY and CDR2 is FYNNEI. There are 14 residues in the CDR3. This chain's CDR3 is CASLKAGGGDTQYF. CDR3 sequence (DNA): TGTGCCAGCCTCAAGGCCGGGGGTGGGGATACGCAGTATTTT.

V usage is TRBV20-1 and J usage is TRBJ2-1, with D possibly matching TRBD2 (5 bases). CDR3 length: 14 amino acids. Germline CDR1 DFQATT, CDR2 SNEGSKA (reference sequence). Trimming shortened V by 3 bases and J by 8 bases, and 17 bases separated the two germline ends. DNA for the CDR3: TGCAGTGCTAGTGGTGGCGGGCAGGACCATGAGCAGTTCTTC. Encoded protein: CSASGGGQDHEQFF.

The chain uses TRBV7-9 and TRBJ2-5, with 9 bases aligning to TRBD1. CDR1 and CDR2 (germline): SEHNR, FQNEAQ (reference sequence). V was clipped by 6 bases and J by 3 bases; unmatched bases: 5. This CDR3 contains 14 residues. This chain's CDR3 is CASRITGGEETQYF. The CDR3 coding sequence is TGTGCCAGCAGGATAACAGGGGGCGAAGAGACCCAGTACTTC.

This chain uses TRBV30 with TRBJ2-2; no clear D. Looked up from germline, CDR1 is GTSNPN and CDR2 is SVGIG (reference sequence). The germline V and J ends were trimmed by 4 bases and 3 bases, with 9 bases remaining between them. This CDR3 spans 13 amino acids. Here the CDR3 DNA reads TGTGCCTGGACTAGGGTAGACACCGGGGAGCTGTTTTTT. This translates into CAWTRVDTGELFF.

The gene calls are TRBV29-1 and TRBJ1-2, with a possible D match to TRBD1 (6 bases). Germline assignment: CDR1 SQVTM and CDR2 ANQGSEA. Trimming cost V 8 bases and J 3 bases, with 16 bases left between them. This CDR3 has 13 amino acids. In DNA form, the CDR3 reads TGCAGCACCCTGGGGGGCTCCCACTATGGCTACACCTTC. Encoded protein: CSTLGGSHYGYTF.